These 15 T cell receptor beta chains were sequenced from one sample in a study of Ad26.COV2.S vaccination and SARS-CoV-2 variants. Repertoires were generated with immunoSEQ multiplex PCR, while TCRdb's copy carries only in-frame clones and drops some. The sample holds about 370,000 clones, 70% to 90% seen once. Treatment given: approximately 18 received Ad26.COV2.S at low or high dose, single or two shots; roughly five received placebo; per-sample allocation not given. Specimens were obtained on day 63 following the first vaccine or placebo injection. The sequenced sample was peripheral blood, obtained in a trial of Ad26.COV2.S vaccine versus placebo. These TCRs come from a person aged 18-65 years who received the Ad26.COV2.S COVID-19 vaccine or a placebo.

The chain uses TRBV15 and TRBJ1-2, with TRBD1 as a possible D gene (5 bases). The germline gives CDR1 LNHNV, CDR2 YYDKDF (reference sequence). The CDR3 loop spans 14 amino acids. Trimming removed 0 bases at V and 3 bases at J, with 8 bases between. CDR3 in amino acids: CATSRDPTDYGYTF. In nucleotides, the CDR3 is TGTGCCACCAGCAGAGATCCGACAGACTATGGCTACACCTTC.

The rearrangement links TRBV4-1 to TRBJ1-1; D perhaps matches TRBD1 (5 bases). Germline assignment: CDR1 MGHRA and CDR2 YSYEKL. This CDR3 has 17 residues. Between the trimmed V and J ends, which lost 0 bases and 1 base, there was a span of 15 bases. The CDR3 spells CASSQDVWGMGNTEAFF. CDR3 nucleotide sequence: TGCGCCAGCAGCCAAGATGTGTGGGGGATGGGGAACACTGAAGCTTTCTTT.

A single count supports this clone. The chain is built from TRBV12-3 or TRBV12-4 and TRBJ2-7; D is uncertain. This CDR3 is built from 11 residues. V was clipped by 1 base and J by 7 bases, with 5 bases between them. DNA of the CDR3: TGTGCCAGCAGTTTAGTCCGGGAGCAGTACTTC. It yields the protein CASSLVREQYF.

In DNA form, the CDR3 reads TGTGCCAGCAGTGGATTGGGCCGACCAGGCTACACCTTC. This translates into CASSGLGRPGYTF. V usage is TRBV2 and J usage is TRBJ1-2; D gene uncertain. V shed 4 bases and J shed 8 bases, with 14 bases lying between them. CDR3 length: 13 residues. Germline V lookup: CDR1 SNHLY, CDR2 FYNNEI.

The rearrangement links TRBV6-1 to TRBJ2-5; 8 bases map to TRBD1. The CDR3 is made up of 16 amino acids. Unmatched junction bases numbered 6, after V lost 3 bases and J lost 0 bases. Germline V gene data show CDR1 as MNHNS and CDR2 as SASEGT. The CDR3 reads CASSEHWGQDQETQYF. The CDR3 DNA reads TGTGCCAGCAGTGAGCACTGGGGACAGGACCAAGAGACCCAGTACTTC.

The CDR3 coding sequence is TGTGCCAGCAGCGGGTTCGTGGAGCCAACTAATGAAAAACTGTTTTTT. This gives the protein CASSGFVEPTNEKLFF. This rearrangement joins TRBV5-7 to TRBJ1-4; no clear D. TRBV5-7 counts as an open reading frame of uncertain function. This CDR3 has 16 residues. Trimming pared 4 bases from V and 0 bases from J, leaving 13 bases between.

A single count supports this clone. J is TRBJ2-2 and V is TRBV6-2 or TRBV6-3; D possibly uses TRBD1 or TRBD2 (5 bases each). The ends were cut back, 1 base at V and 3 bases at J, with 12 bases in the middle. Germline CDR1 MNHEY, CDR2 SVGEGT. The CDR3 contains 16 residues. The CDR3 sequence is CASSYWAGTDTGELFF. The CDR3 bases are TGTGCCAGCAGTTACTGGGCAGGGACGGACACCGGGGAGCTGTTTTTT.

The chain carries TRBV19 and TRBJ2-2; D remains unclear. V lost 4 bases, J lost 1 base, and 22 bases lay in between. The V gene's germline CDR1 is LNHDA and CDR2 SQIVND (reference sequence). This CDR3 has 19 residues. The CDR3 DNA follows: TGTGCCAGTAGTAGGACCCGCTCAAGCGTCCTGGAGAACACCGGGGAGCTGTTTTTT. Protein product: CASSRTRSSVLENTGELFF.

The chain has TRBV6-5 and TRBJ1-6, with unresolved D. The CDR3 is 13 residues long. Trimming removed 6 bases at V and 6 bases at J, with 9 bases between. Per the germline V gene, CDR1 is MNHEY and CDR2 is SVGAGI. The CDR3: CASRDVLNSPLHF. The CDR3 DNA follows: TGTGCCAGCAGGGACGTACTTAATTCACCCCTCCACTTT.

CDR3 residues: CASTLDGYSTDTQYF. The CDR3 DNA reads as TGTGCCAGCACCCTGGACGGGTATAGCACAGATACGCAGTATTTT. The chain combines TRBV11-2 with TRBJ2-3; D call uncertain. This CDR3 is 15 amino acids long. V was trimmed by 7 bases and J by 0 bases, leaving 14 bases between them. Germline V lookup: CDR1 SGHAT, CDR2 FQNNGV. Drawing the rest from reference TRBV11-2 and TRBJ2-3, the complete variable domain is EAGVAQSPRYKIIEKRQSVAFWCNPISGHATLYWYQQILGQGPKLLIQFQNNGVVDDSQLPKDRFSAERLKGVDSTLKIQPAKLEDSAVYLCASTLDGYSTDTQYFGPGTRLTVL.

The V gene is TRBV5-1, the J gene TRBJ2-7, with D unclear. The V gene lost 4 bases and the J gene lost 4 bases, with 18 bases spanning the gap. CDR3 length: 15 residues. Germline CDR1 and CDR2: SGHRS and YFSETQ. CDR3 region: CASSPLELSDYEQYF. As DNA, the CDR3 is TGCGCCAGCAGCCCACTCGAACTCAGTGATTACGAGCAGTACTTC. The full variable domain, in which reference TRBV5-1 and TRBJ2-7 provide the parts outside the CDR3, is KAGVTQTPRYLIKTRGQQVTLSCSPISGHRSVSWYQQTPGQGLQFLFEYFSETQRNKGNFPGRFSGRQFSNSRSEMNVSTLELGDSALYLCASSPLELSDYEQYFGPGTRLTVT.

The chain recombines TRBV9 with TRBJ2-1; D unresolved. The CDR3 loop spans 13 amino acids. V was trimmed by 0 bases and J by 8 bases, leaving 9 bases between them. Per germline, CDR1 SGDLS and CDR2 YYNGEE. For the CDR3, the DNA is TGTGCCAGCAGCGTAGGAGTCCCCCATGAGCAGTTCTTC. As protein: CASSVGVPHEQFF. The full variable domain, with the rest looked up from reference TRBV9 and TRBJ2-1, is DSGVTQTPKHLITATGQRVTLRCSPRSGDLSVYWYQQSLDQGLQFLIQYYNGEERAKGNILERFSAQQFPDLHSELNLSSLELGDSALYFCASSVGVPHEQFFGPGTRLTVL.

The chain carries TRBV11-3 and TRBJ2-2; D possibly corresponds to TRBD2 (6 bases). Germline V lookup: CDR1 SGHNT, CDR2 YENEEA. There are 14 residues in the CDR3. V lost 1 base and J 6 bases, leaving 9 bases between the germline ends. In DNA, the CDR3 is TGTGCCAGCAGCTTAGTTCCGGGAGCCGGGGAGCTGTTTTTT. This encodes CASSLVPGAGELFF. The full variable domain, its missing parts supplied by reference TRBV11-3 and TRBJ2-2, is EAGVVQSPRYKIIEKKQPVAFWCNPISGHNTLYWYLQNLGQGPELLIRYENEEAVDDSQLPKDRFSAERLKGVDSTLKIQPAELGDSAVYLCASSLVPGAGELFFGEGSRLTVL.

The V and J genes are TRBV6-2 or TRBV6-3 and TRBJ2-6; no firm D call. Germline CDR1 is MNHEY and CDR2 is SVGEGT. The length of the CDR3 is 13 residues. V was shortened by 2 bases and J by 2 bases, with 1 base between the two germline ends. The CDR3, as DNA: TGTGCCAGCAGTTACCCTGGGGCCAACGTCCTGACTTTC. Protein: CASSYPGANVLTF.

This clone was found a few times. CDR3 DNA: TGCGCCAGCAGCTTGGTGGCAGGGGGCGGCCAGCCCCAGCATTTT. Translated, it gives CASSLVAGGGQPQHF. The V and J genes are TRBV5-1 and TRBJ1-5; TRBD1 agrees at 8 bases. The germline V gene encodes CDR1 SGHRS and CDR2 YFSETQ. There are 15 residues in the CDR3. With 0 bases clipped from V and 7 bases from J, the junction kept 6 bases outside the gene matches.